This T cell receptor (beta chain) was sequenced for a study of T-cell memory formation after mild COVID-19. Study overall: Each donor largely had its own TCR clusters.

Concerning this clonotype itself: Its antigen is currently unknown.

Constant-segment primers were used for 5'RACE, and the resulting TCR alpha and TCR beta cDNA libraries carried sample barcodes and UMIs. Using its own MiXCR run on the 5' RACE reads, TCRdb lists one record per CDR3 protein. Seen here are around 300,000 distinct CDR3 sequences, around 17% observed once, and the top ten hold about 21%. Trimming left V 5 bases short and J 0 bases short, with 7 bases between. Germline V gene lookup returns CDR1 SGHTA and CDR2 FQGTGA. This CDR3 has 13 residues. Study-wide points: Whether second-wave clones peaking at day 37 were SARS-CoV-2 specific went unconfirmed. Contracting clones localized mainly to CM and EM when CD4+ and mainly to EMRA when CD8+.

The sample consisted of PBMCs or a T cell subset sorted from them (not recorded which). This chain joins TRBV7-3 and TRBJ1-1; no clear D gene. The receptor was isolated from a man between 18 and 29 years old who had mild COVID-19 (a few samples of this study predate the infection). Cell type and time point are not known. The CDR3: CASSLHLNTEAFF. CDR3 bases: TGTGCCAGCAGCCTTCATCTGAACACTGAAGCTTTCTTT.